What follows are 14 T cell receptor beta chains derived from one specimen sequenced in a study of blood T cell repertoires in COVID-19. Generated by immunoSEQ multiplex PCR, the TCRdb table keeps only in-frame clones and is missing some. The table lists just under 50,000 clones, less than 80% of them singletons. Material: peripheral blood. These receptors all stem from a man aged 65 to 79 with acute or convalescent COVID-19.

The rearrangement joins TRBV7-8 to TRBJ2-6; 8 positions agree with TRBD1. The CDR3 is 20 residues long. J lost 1 base, V lost 3 bases, and 14 bases had no gene match. Germline V CDR1 and CDR2: SGHVS, FQNEAQ. CDR3 amino acids: CASSFWGTGTGVSGANVLTF. The CDR3 region has the DNA TGTGCCAGCAGCTTCTGGGGTACCGGGACAGGAGTTTCTGGGGCCAACGTCCTGACTTTC.

This sequence joins TRBV5-5 and TRBJ1-2; TRBD1 matches at 8 bases. Germline-derived CDR1 and CDR2 are SGHKS and YYEKEE (reference sequence). J lost 4 bases, V lost 0 bases, and 8 bases had no gene match. The CDR3 has 16 residues. The CDR3 protein is CASSLGLLTGGYGYTF. In DNA, the CDR3 is TGTGCCAGCAGCTTGGGCCTACTTACAGGGGGCTATGGCTACACCTTC.

This chain connects TRBV27 to TRBJ2-2, with TRBD2 identical over 7 bases. CDR3 length: 15 amino acids. Germline trimming cut 5 bases from V and 4 bases from J; bases unmatched to any gene: 7. Germline assignment: CDR1 MNHEY and CDR2 SMNVEV (reference sequence). The CDR3, as DNA: TGTGCCAGCAGTCCATGGGGGGGGACCACCGGGGAGCTGTTTTTT. Its protein is CASSPWGGTTGELFF.

This sequence joins TRBV7-9 and TRBJ2-7, with 9 bases lining up with TRBD2. The V segment lost 6 bases and the J segment 3 bases; nucleotides outside the gene matches: 9. The CDR3 is made up of 15 amino acids. Germline V CDR1 and CDR2: SEHNR, FQNEAQ (reference sequence). The CDR3 reads CASSPGLALHYEQYF. The CDR3 region has the DNA TGTGCCAGCAGTCCCGGACTAGCGCTCCACTACGAGCAGTACTTC.

This clone was seen more than once but under ten times. The genes are TRBV2 and TRBJ2-3, with TRBD2 identical over 11 bases. CDR3 length: 16 residues. The J segment lost 5 bases and the V segment lost 7 bases, leaving 11 bases of the junction unmatched. CDR1 is SNHLY and CDR2 is FYNNEI in the germline V gene. The CDR3, as DNA: TGTGCCAGCACCCCAAGAGGGCTAGCGGGAGGAGATACGCAGTATTTT. Protein sequence: CASTPRGLAGGDTQYF. Complete variable domain (other parts from reference TRBV2 and TRBJ2-3): EPEVTQTPSHQVTQMGQEVILRCVPISNHLYFYWYRQILGQKVEFLVSFYNNEISEKSEIFDDQFSVERPDGSNFTLKIRSTKLEDSAMYFCASTPRGLAGGDTQYFGPGTRLTVL.

This rearrangement joins TRBV18 to TRBJ2-2; possibly TRBD2 for D (6 bases). CDR1 and CDR2 (germline): KGHSH, LQKENI. V lost 4 bases, J lost 3 bases, and 12 bases lay in between. This CDR3 spans 15 amino acids. CDR3 nucleotide sequence: TGTGCCAGCTCACTCGCCCCGGGAGACACCGGGGAGCTGTTTTTT. It yields the protein CASSLAPGDTGELFF.

In its sample, this clone was seen a few times. The chain has TRBV9 and TRBJ2-2; 9 nucleotides agree with TRBD2. The CDR3 runs 15 residues. J lost 3 bases, V lost 5 bases, and 5 bases had no gene match. From germline, CDR1 is SGDLS and CDR2 YYNGEE. This CDR3 reads CASRRGGLDTGELFF. CDR3 nucleotide sequence: TGTGCCAGCAGGCGGGGGGGTTTGGACACCGGGGAGCTGTTTTTT.

The genes are TRBV28 and TRBJ1-1; D is ambiguous. Germline V gene lookup returns CDR1 MDHEN and CDR2 SYDVKM. V was shortened by 8 bases and J by 1 base, with 5 bases between the two germline ends. This CDR3 is 11 amino acids long. The CDR3 bases are TGTGCCAGCGTCAAGAACACTGAAGCTTTCTTT. This gives the protein CASVKNTEAFF.

The V gene is TRBV6-5, the J gene TRBJ1-2; D possibly corresponds to TRBD1 (6 bases). Germline CDR1 and CDR2: MNHEY and SVGAGI. Deletions cut 5 bases from V and 10 bases from J, with 20 bases between. The CDR3 consists of 14 residues. CDR3 nucleotide sequence: TGTGCCAGCAGTCCCCAGACCGGGACAATACTCTACACCTTC. It codes for CASSPQTGTILYTF.

CDR3 nucleotides: TGTGCCTCACGCCGGCGACAGGTCGGGGCCAACGTCCTGACTTTC. This sequence encodes CASRRRQVGANVLTF. The chain carries TRBV30 and TRBJ2-6; a possible D gene is TRBD1 (6 bases). The germline V gene encodes CDR1 GTSNPN and CDR2 SVGIG (reference sequence). With 7 bases removed from V and 4 bases from J, the gap between germline ends came to 17 bases. CDR3 length equals 15 residues.

This rearrangement joins TRBV27 to TRBJ2-7, with TRBD1 matching over 10 bases. The CDR3 totals 15 residues. Trimming cost V 5 bases and J 9 bases; bases outside gene matches: 13. From germline, CDR1 is MNHEY and CDR2 SMNVEV (reference sequence). The CDR3 protein is CASSGQGDPDTRQYF. CDR3 DNA sequence: TGTGCCAGCAGTGGACAGGGGGACCCCGATACTCGGCAGTACTTC.

The chain combines TRBV19 with TRBJ2-7, with TRBD2 as a possible D gene (6 bases). Trimming pared 2 bases from V and 2 bases from J, leaving 13 bases between. The CDR3 totals 15 residues. CDR1 LNHDA and CDR2 SQIVND come from the germline V gene (reference sequence). DNA of the CDR3: TGTGCCAGTAGTATAAAAGCGGGTACCGCCTACGAGCAGTACTTC. Its protein is CASSIKAGTAYEQYF.

The gene calls are TRBV28 and TRBJ1-1, with 7 bases that match TRBD1. The V gene's germline CDR1 is MDHEN and CDR2 SYDVKM. Trimming removed 1 base from V and 4 bases from J; junction bases left unmatched: 6. The CDR3 has 15 residues. CDR3 region: CASSLSTGSGTEAFF. CDR3 nucleotide sequence: TGTGCCAGCAGTTTATCGACAGGGTCGGGCACTGAAGCTTTCTTT.

In DNA, the CDR3 is TGTGCCAGCAGCATCTCTAGCGGGGGCACAGATACGCAGTATTTT. Encoded protein: CASSISSGGTDTQYF. The V gene is TRBV9, the J gene TRBJ2-3, with 9 bases identical to TRBD2. V shed 4 bases and J 1 base; nucleotides not matched to a gene: 4. The germline gives CDR1 SGDLS, CDR2 YYNGEE. The CDR3 sequence is 15 residues long.